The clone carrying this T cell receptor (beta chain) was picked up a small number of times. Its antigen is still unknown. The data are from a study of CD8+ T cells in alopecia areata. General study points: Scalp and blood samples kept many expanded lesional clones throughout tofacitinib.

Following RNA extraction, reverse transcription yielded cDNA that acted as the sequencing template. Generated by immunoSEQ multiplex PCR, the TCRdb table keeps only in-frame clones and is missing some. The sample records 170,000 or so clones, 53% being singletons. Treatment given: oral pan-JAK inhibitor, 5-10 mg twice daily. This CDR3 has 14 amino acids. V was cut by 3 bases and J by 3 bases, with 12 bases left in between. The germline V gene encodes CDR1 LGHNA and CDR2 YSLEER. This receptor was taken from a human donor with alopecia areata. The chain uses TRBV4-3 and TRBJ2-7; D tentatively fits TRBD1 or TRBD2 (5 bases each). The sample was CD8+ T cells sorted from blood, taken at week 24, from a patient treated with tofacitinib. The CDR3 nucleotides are TGCGCCAGCAGCCAGGGAGACAGCGGCTACGAGCAGTACTTC. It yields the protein CASSQGDSGYEQYF.